The rows below give T cell receptor beta chains drawn from one sample of a study of identical twins. In TCRdb, the 5' RACE reads were re-called with MiXCR into one record per CDR3 protein. There are a few hundred thousand distinct CDR3 sequences in the sample; 6.5% to 8% occur only once, and roughly 15% lies in the top ten. These data are also associated with another study on T cells expressing NK-cell markers.

The sequenced sample was CD8+ T cells sorted from blood. The receptors were gathered from a woman in her late teens or twenties in good health. The CDR3 runs from the conserved cysteine through the conserved F or W. The order of the fields is D gene, J gene, V gene, clone size, CDR3 DNA, CDR3 protein. D genes are given only for firm matches. The size of a clone is reported for some rows only, either as once, few or many, or as a class for expanded clones.

.	TRBJ2-7	TRBV7-8	many	TGTGCCAGCAGCTTAGGAGGGCAGGAGACGTCCTACGAGCAGTACTTC	CASSLGGQETSYEQYF
.	TRBJ1-2	TRBV9	few	TGTGCCAGCAGCGTAGGTAGAAGCGGCTACACCTTC	CASSVGRSGYTF
.	TRBJ1-1	TRBV7-2	many	TGTGCCAGCAGCTTCCCCGGGGGGGCGGCATTTTCTACGGCTTTCTTT	CASSFPGGAAFSTAFF
.	TRBJ1-1	TRBV6-2/TRBV6-3	.	TGTGCCAGCAGACACTTGGCCAGGACCGGGACTGAAGCTTTCTTT	CASRHLARTGTEAFF
TRBD2	TRBJ2-3	TRBV6-1	many	TGTGCCAGCACTGAAGGAACTAGCGGGGGGGCAGATACGCAGTATTTT	CASTEGTSGGADTQYF
TRBD1	TRBJ2-7	TRBV7-3	many	TGTGCCAGCAGCACTACGACAGGGGATCGGCAGTACTTC	CASSTTTGDRQYF
.	TRBJ2-2	TRBV5-1	many	TGCGCCAGCAGCTTGGCCGACAGCGCGAACACCGGGGAGCTGTTTTTT	CASSLADSANTGELFF
TRBD2	TRBJ2-5	TRBV5-6	.	TGTGCCAGCAGCTTTGGAGCGGGGGGGCCAGAGACCCAGTACTTC	CASSFGAGGPETQYF
.	TRBJ2-2	TRBV6-2/TRBV6-3	.	TGTGCCAGCAGTTCTGGGGCGGGACTGTACACCGGGGAGCTGTTTTTT	CASSSGAGLYTGELFF
.	TRBJ2-1	TRBV5-1	.	TGCGCCAGCAGCTTGGCCGGGGGAGGCTCCTACAATGAGCAGTTCTTC	CASSLAGGGSYNEQFF
TRBD1	TRBJ1-1	TRBV6-1	.	TGTGCCAGCAGTCCTCGGACAGGGCACCCCGAAGCTTTCTTT	CASSPRTGHPEAFF
.	TRBJ2-1	TRBV5-5	few	TGTGCCAGCAGTTCGGACTCGCGGGGCGATGAGCAGTTCTTC	CASSSDSRGDEQFF
.	TRBJ2-2	TRBV4-2	few	TGTGCCAGCAGCCAAGCCAAGAACAGCGGGGAGCTGTTTTTT	CASSQAKNSGELFF
TRBD2	TRBJ2-1	TRBV9	.	TGTGCCAGCAGCGTATCCCCTCGACTAGCGGGGTTACAACGTGAGCAGTTCTTC	CASSVSPRLAGLQREQFF
.	TRBJ1-1	TRBV12-3/TRBV12-4	.	TGTGCCAGCAGATTGCAGGGTTCTGAAGCTTTCTTT	CASRLQGSEAFF
TRBD2	TRBJ2-1	TRBV12-3/TRBV12-4	few	TGTGCCAGCAGTTCCGCTGTAGCGGGGAGGTACAATGAGCAGTTCTTC	CASSSAVAGRYNEQFF
TRBD1	TRBJ1-5	TRBV12-3/TRBV12-4	many	TGTGCCAGCAGTTTAGCGGGGACAGGGGGAGAATCCCAGCATTTT	CASSLAGTGGESQHF
.	TRBJ2-7	TRBV6-2/TRBV6-3	.	TGTGCCAGCACCCCGCGGGCGTCGACCTACGAGCAGTACTTC	CASTPRASTYEQYF
TRBD1	TRBJ1-2	TRBV20-1	.	TGCAGTGCTAGATTGGACAGGGCCATGTATGGCTACATTTTC	CSARLDRAMYGYIF
.	TRBJ2-1	TRBV7-9	.	TGTGCCACCCTCCCCCCATACCGGGGGAGTGAGCAGTTCTTC	CATLPPYRGSEQFF
.	TRBJ1-2	TRBV9	few	TGTGCCAGCAGCGTAGCTTCGGGGAACTATGGCTACACCTTC	CASSVASGNYGYTF
TRBD2	TRBJ2-3	TRBV4-2	many	TGTGCCAGCAGCCAAGATTGGCTAGCGGGGTTCACAGATACGCAGTATTTT	CASSQDWLAGFTDTQYF
TRBD1	TRBJ1-5	TRBV6-2/TRBV6-3	many	TGTGCCAGCAGTTACTCGATGGAGGGACAGGCGAACAATCAGCCCCAGCATTTT	CASSYSMEGQANNQPQHF
.	TRBJ2-6	TRBV25-1	.	TGTGCCAGCAGTGTCGGGGCCAACGTCCTGACTTTC	CASSVGANVLTF
.	TRBJ2-3	TRBV6-1	many	TGTGCCAGCAGAAGTCCTAGCACAGATACGCAGTATTTT	CASRSPSTDTQYF
.	TRBJ2-7	TRBV7-9	many	TGTGCCAGCAGCAGCCTAACCTACGAGCAGTACTTC	CASSSLTYEQYF
TRBD1	TRBJ2-7	TRBV11-3	few	TGTGCCAGCAGCCGTCCCGGGACAGGGGACGAGCAGTACTTC	CASSRPGTGDEQYF
TRBD2	TRBJ2-3	TRBV29-1	few	TGCAGCGTTGTTGGGGCGGGAGATCCGGAGTCGACAGATACGCAGTATTTT	CSVVGAGDPESTDTQYF
.	TRBJ1-1	TRBV20-1	.	TGCAGTGCTAGAAAAGGGGGGTTGGCCATAGGGCCTGAAGCTTTCTTT	CSARKGGLAIGPEAFF
.	TRBJ1-4	TRBV4-1	few	TGCGCCAGCAGCCAAGAAGTGTCAGGTGGACAGTGGAATGAAAAACTGTTTTTT	CASSQEVSGGQWNEKLFF
TRBD2	TRBJ2-2	TRBV27	once	TGTGCCAGCACCCTAATCAGACTAGCGGAGATTCCCGGGGAGCTGTTTTTT	CASTLIRLAEIPGELFF
TRBD1	TRBJ2-1	TRBV20-1	many	TGCAGCCCTTGGTGGGTTGGGACAGTGGATGAGCAGTTCTTC	CSPWWVGTVDEQFF
TRBD2	TRBJ2-5	TRBV11-2	many	TGTGCCAGCAGCTTAGCGGGGGGAACGGAGACCCAGTACTTC	CASSLAGGTETQYF
TRBD1	TRBJ1-1	TRBV2	few	TGTGCCAGCAGTCCAGGGGGCAGGGGGAACACTGAAGCTTTCTTT	CASSPGGRGNTEAFF
.	TRBJ2-3	TRBV16	many	TGTGCCAGCAGTCGGACCATCACCGCAGATACGCAGTATTTT	CASSRTITADTQYF
.	TRBJ2-5	TRBV2	few	TGTGCCACTCCCACGGCTTTGAAGACCCAGTACTTC	CATPTALKTQYF
TRBD1	TRBJ2-7	TRBV29-1	few	TGCAGCGTTGGCAGGGGGTACGAGCAGTACTTC	CSVGRGYEQYF
.	TRBJ2-5	TRBV7-2	few	TGTGCCAGCAGCGAAAGGGGTCATTACGTCGTGGAGACCCAGTACTTC	CASSERGHYVVETQYF
.	TRBJ2-7	TRBV5-1	many	TGCGCCAGCAGCTCCCAGGATGGCCGGTCCTACGAGCAGTACTTC	CASSSQDGRSYEQYF